This TCR beta chain was identified in a study of glioma-infiltrating T cells after dendritic cell vaccination. General study findings and limits: Higher pretreatment TIL content predicted longer progression-free time and survival.

The V gene lost 1 base and the J gene lost 5 bases, with 9 bases spanning the gap. The CDR3 is made up of 13 amino acids. CDR1 and CDR2 from the germline V gene are SGHDT and YYEEEE. The time point was: after dendritic cell vaccination, including at tumor progression/relapse. Up to about 2 ug genomic DNA was used for TCRB CDR3 amplification. Data came from immunoSEQ multiplex PCR; TCRdb stores just in-frame clones and leaves some out. The sample yields more than 95,000 clones, roughly 89% seen once. As regards this clone: Its antigen is still unknown.

This sequence was found in a human donor with glioblastoma. This chain uses TRBV5-6 with TRBJ2-5; D gene unclear. This sample comprised blood, obtained after dendritic cell vaccination. CDR3 sequence reads: CASSLQFTETQYF. In DNA form, the CDR3 reads TGTGCCAGCAGCTTGCAGTTTACGGAGACCCAGTACTTC.